The rows below give T cell receptor beta chains drawn from one sample of a study of blood T cell repertoires in COVID-19. Assay: immunoSEQ multiplex PCR; the TCRdb copy retains only in-frame clones and omits some. Among 150,000 to 200,000 clones listed, approximately 79% were seen once. What was sequenced was peripheral blood. These TCRs come from a woman older than 75 with acute or convalescent COVID-19. The CDR3 runs from the conserved cysteine through the conserved F or W.

TRBV19	TRBJ2-5	14	CASSITGNQETQYF
TRBV6-6	TRBJ2-3	16	CASSGGLAGFADTQYF
TRBV19	TRBJ2-3	16	CASSLGLADITDTQYF
TRBV3-1/TRBV3-2	TRBJ1-6	14	CASSPGRPRESLHF
TRBV11-2	TRBJ2-1	16	CASSQSVGLAVGEQFF
TRBV19	TRBJ1-4	14	CASSSTVINEKLFF
TRBV10-1	TRBJ2-1	15	CASSDGLRSGNEQFF
TRBV9	TRBJ2-1	16	CASSPFTSGSFYEQFF
TRBV29-1	TRBJ1-5	14	CSVDTGSSNQPQHF
TRBV5-4	TRBJ2-1	16	CASSPRTSGGVDEQFF
TRBV4-1	TRBJ2-7	16	CASSQRLAGGPGEQYF
TRBV10-3	TRBJ2-7	16	CAIKEFQGATPNEQYF
TRBV30	TRBJ1-2	13	CAWRGVAGYGYTF
TRBV3-1/TRBV3-2	TRBJ2-2	13	CASTSLLTGELFF
TRBV19	TRBJ1-1	14	CASSTPGMNTEAFF
TRBV7-6	TRBJ2-1	18	CASSLVFASGISYNEQFF
TRBV27	TRBJ2-2	19	CASSLRRGRRLRDTGELFF
TRBV27	TRBJ1-2	16	CASSFTLGQGARGYTF
TRBV7-3	TRBJ2-2	14	CASSPGLAGMELFF
TRBV7-2	TRBJ2-7	15	CASSLAGRELYEQYF
TRBV27	TRBJ2-1	16	CASSLERESSYNEQFF
TRBV7-7	TRBJ2-2	15	CASSETRENTGELFF
TRBV15	TRBJ2-2	14	CAAMPGWGSGELFF
TRBV6-5	TRBJ2-2	14	CAIRSGLDTGELFF
TRBV7-6	TRBJ2-5	14	CASRREGSQETQYF
TRBV19	TRBJ2-1	16	CASVPPTSGSSNEQFF
TRBV9	TRBJ1-6	15	CASSVGPGHNSPLHF
TRBV27	TRBJ2-2	14	CASRRGTNTGELFF
TRBV5-1	TRBJ2-7	19	CASSLGLGQGTSGSYEQYF
TRBV3-1/TRBV3-2	TRBJ2-1	13	CASSHLSYNEQFF
TRBV5-4	TRBJ1-2	15	CASSSRTGVNYGYTF
TRBV29-1	TRBJ1-1	15	CSVEFSQGAHTEAFF
TRBV23-1	TRBJ2-7	13	CASSQSGFSEQYF
TRBV6-5	TRBJ1-2	15	CASRTRDSVIYGYTF
TRBV2	TRBJ2-7	15	CASRGREGLSYEQYF
TRBV10-3	TRBJ2-1	20	CAISGGRTSGSLPSYNEQFF
TRBV5-4	TRBJ1-1	15	CASSGGQPMNTEAFF
TRBV12-2	TRBJ2-5	18	CASRGLAGGTHGRETQYF
TRBV28	TRBJ2-5	16	CASSFLVAGDQETQYF
TRBV19	TRBJ2-1	13	CASTAKDWSEQFF
TRBV4-2	TRBJ1-2	14	CASEVGGANYGYTF
TRBV27	TRBJ1-1	16	CASSLSVGAGITEAFF
TRBV6-5	TRBJ2-2	15	CASSLGQGNTGELFF
TRBV19	TRBJ2-5	13	CASRREGRETQYF
TRBV5-6	TRBJ2-1	14	CASSPGSLAGEQFF
TRBV18	TRBJ1-2	15	CASSPPSNAYYGYTF
TRBV28	TRBJ2-1	18	CASTIPATGLAGANEQFF
TRBV19	TRBJ1-2	12	CASSIGLSGYTF
TRBV6-5	TRBJ1-2	12	CASRNDRDGYTF
TRBV5-6	TRBJ2-7	15	CASSYGVGVIYEQYF
TRBV28	TRBJ2-7	15	CASSPRYRRHYEQYF
TRBV6-5	TRBJ2-3	16	CASSYLTSGSTDTQYF
TRBV2	TRBJ1-5	15	CASIAGIYGNQPQHF
TRBV20-1	TRBJ1-5	16	CSASWAGGNSNQPQHF
TRBV19	TRBJ1-2	14	CARRGKGVHYGYTF